The 21 T cell receptor beta chains reported below all come from one sample, sequenced in a study of T cells in Graves' hyperthyroidism and ophthalmopathy. The investigators amplified TCR beta CDR3 regions from RNA transcripts. First-round RT-PCR of the TCR CDR3 relied on the HTBI primer set. One entry per CDR3 protein, called by TCRdb with MiXCR from the multiplex PCR reads. This sample carries fewer than 110,000 distinct CDR3 sequences, 15% to 20% of them seen once, and the ten largest clones take about 42%. Sequenced sample: blood. Receptors were obtained from a woman aged 50 to 60 with Graves' hyperthyroidism.

The chain couples TRBV20-1 to TRBJ2-1; D is unclear. CDR3 length: 11 residues. CDR1 and CDR2 from the germline V gene are DFQATT and SNEGSKA (reference sequence). The V end was cut by 6 bases, the J end by 10 bases, with 13 bases between. CDR3 nucleotides: TGCAGTGCCGTCTCGCCCGGAGAGCAGTTCTTC. It codes for CSAVSPGEQFF.

Ten or more counts support this clonotype. This sequence joins TRBV5-1 and TRBJ1-4, with D unresolved. CDR3 length: 12 amino acids. The germline V gene encodes CDR1 SGHRS and CDR2 YFSETQ. Trimming shortened V by 0 bases and J by 8 bases, and 5 bases separated the two germline ends. CDR3 DNA sequence: TGCGCCAGCAGCTTGGGAGGGGAAAAACTGTTTTTT. Translation: CASSLGGEKLFF.

This clonotype was seen repeatedly, ten times or more. The chain employs TRBV20-1 and TRBJ2-7; weak D call: TRBD2 (6 bases). The V gene's germline CDR1 is DFQATT and CDR2 SNEGSKA (reference sequence). This CDR3 is built from 15 residues. V was cut by 1 base and J by 2 bases, with 15 bases left in between. This chain's CDR3 is CSARAPQRATYEQYF. The CDR3 bases are TGCAGTGCTAGAGCCCCCCAGCGGGCAACCTACGAGCAGTACTTC.

This clonotype occurred many times. The chain combines TRBV12-3 or TRBV12-4 with TRBJ1-4, with D unclear. V was shortened by 7 bases and J by 3 bases, with 6 bases between the two germline ends. The CDR3 consists of 12 residues. The CDR3, as DNA: TGTGCCAGCACGGACGCTAATGAAAAACTGTTTTTT. It yields the protein CASTDANEKLFF.

This clonotype was observed many times. This chain links TRBV5-1 with TRBJ2-3, with TRBD2 matching 9 bases. Germline V gives CDR1 SGHRS, CDR2 YFSETQ. The CDR3 has 15 amino acids. The junction had 5 bases not matched to a gene; V was cut back by 0 bases and J by 6 bases. The CDR3 protein is CASSLGSSGTDTQYF. DNA for the CDR3: TGCGCCAGCAGCTTGGGGTCTAGCGGGACCGATACGCAGTATTTT.

In this sample, this clonotype turned up many times. V gene TRBV13 combines with J gene TRBJ2-1; TRBD2 matches at 11 bases. The CDR3 extends over 16 amino acids. V lost 5 bases to trimming and J lost 6 bases; unmatched junction nucleotides: 9. Germline lookup yields CDR1 PRHDT and CDR2 FYEKMQ (reference sequence). CDR3 loop: CASSPSGTSGTNEQFF. The CDR3 DNA follows: TGTGCCAGCAGCCCCTCAGGGACTAGCGGAACCAATGAGCAGTTCTTC.

This clonotype has a single count. The chain has TRBV20-1 and TRBJ2-1; either TRBD1 or TRBD2 may supply D (5 bases each). The CDR3 has 15 amino acids. CDR1 is DFQATT and CDR2 is SNEGSKA in the germline V gene (reference sequence). The germline V and J ends were trimmed by 3 bases and 4 bases, with 16 bases remaining between them. The CDR3 region is CSARRAGTTYNEQFF. The DNA of the CDR3 is TGCAGTGCTAGGAGGGCCGGGACGACTTACAATGAGCAGTTCTTC.

There are many counts of this clonotype. The chain employs TRBV12-3 or TRBV12-4 and TRBJ2-1; 15 nucleotides align to TRBD2. The J segment lost 8 bases and the V segment lost 5 bases, leaving 16 bases of the junction unmatched. The CDR3 has 19 amino acids. The CDR3 reads CASSPGLAGGPDRYDEQFF. The CDR3 region has the DNA TGTGCCAGCAGTCCCGGACTAGCGGGAGGGCCGGATCGATACGATGAGCAGTTCTTC.

This clonotype is classed as medium-sized. The chain has TRBV11-3 and TRBJ2-7, with 11 bases aligning to TRBD2. V shed 6 bases and J 3 bases; nucleotides not matched to a gene: 4. Looked up from germline, CDR1 is SGHNT and CDR2 is YENEEA. This CDR3 has 14 amino acids. The CDR3 coding sequence is TGTGCCAGCAGACCGGGACTAGCGGTCTACGAGCAGTACGTC. Translating gives CASRPGLAVYEQYV.

Many counts were recorded for this clonotype. The chain is built from TRBV30 and TRBJ1-6; maybe TRBD1 (6 bases). The germline V and J ends were trimmed by 8 bases and 4 bases, with 12 bases remaining between them. CDR1 and CDR2 (germline): GTSNPN, SVGIG (reference sequence). The CDR3 extends over 13 amino acids. The CDR3 region is CAVRGEYNSPLHF. DNA for the CDR3: TGTGCCGTGAGGGGGGAGTATAATTCACCCCTCCACTTT. Together with reference TRBV30 and TRBJ1-6, the CDR3 gives the full variable domain: SQTIHQWPATLVQPVGSPLSLECTVEGTSNPNLYWYRQAAGRGLQLLFYSVGIGQISSEVPQNLSASRPQDRQFILSSKKLLLSDSGFYLCAVRGEYNSPLHFGNGTRLTVT.

Only one count was recorded for this clonotype. The genes are TRBV20-1 and TRBJ2-1, with 13 positions matching TRBD2. Germline loops: CDR1 DFQATT, CDR2 SNEGSKA (reference sequence). The CDR3 loop spans 13 amino acids. Germline trimming cut 4 bases from V and 10 bases from J; bases unmatched to any gene: 4. As DNA, the CDR3 is TGCAGTGCTAAAGGGACTAGCGGGAAAGAGCAGTTCTTC. Its translation is CSAKGTSGKEQFF.

This clonotype was observed many times. The CDR3 is CASSAREGEQFF. The CDR3 coding sequence is TGTGCCAGCAGTGCGCGGGAGGGCGAGCAGTTCTTC. V gene TRBV27 combines with J gene TRBJ2-1, with 9 bases aligning to TRBD2. This CDR3 contains 12 residues. Germline loops: CDR1 MNHEY, CDR2 SMNVEV (reference sequence). The V segment lost 5 bases and the J segment 10 bases; nucleotides outside the gene matches: 3.

This clonotype was observed many times. This chain uses TRBV12-3 or TRBV12-4 with TRBJ1-1; D is ambiguous. The CDR3 totals 13 residues. V was cut by 2 bases and J by 1 base, with 5 bases left in between. CDR3 residues: CASSLKANTEAFF. The DNA of the CDR3 is TGTGCCAGCAGTTTAAAAGCGAACACTGAAGCTTTCTTT.

This clonotype was recorded at least ten times. The gene calls are TRBV28 and TRBJ1-2, with 7 nucleotides matching TRBD1. Germline CDR1 and CDR2: MDHEN and SYDVKM. This CDR3 is 13 amino acids long. Losses at the gene ends were 5 bases for V and 3 bases for J; bases not matched to a gene: 3. For the CDR3, the DNA is TGTGCCAGCAGTGGCGACAGGGACTATGGCTACACCTTC. Protein sequence: CASSGDRDYGYTF.

This clonotype was counted ten times or more. The V call is TRBV7-9, the J call TRBJ1-1; no reliable D call. Germline V gene data show CDR1 as SEHNR and CDR2 as FQNEAQ (reference sequence). This CDR3 is built from 18 residues. V was pared by 4 bases and J by 7 bases, with 28 bases between. CDR3 region: CASSSLGSPDALRDEAFF. DNA for the CDR3: TGTGCCAGCAGCTCCCTAGGATCCCCGGACGCGTTAAGGGATGAAGCTTTCTTT.

This clonotype was recorded a few times. J is TRBJ2-1 and V is TRBV6-1; D is unresolved. The V gene's germline CDR1 is MNHNS and CDR2 SASEGT. The CDR3 is 13 residues long. The V and J ends lost 6 bases and 5 bases respectively, with 11 bases between them. The CDR3 reads CASRKTANNEQFF. In nucleotides, the CDR3 is TGTGCCAGCAGGAAGACGGCGAACAATGAGCAGTTCTTC.

This clonotype was observed many times. This chain connects TRBV18 to TRBJ2-7; TRBD1 matches at 10 bases. V shed 5 bases, J shed 7 bases, and the junction held 11 bases outside the gene matches. Germline lookup yields CDR1 KGHSH and CDR2 LQKENI. This CDR3 has 15 residues. The CDR3 DNA is TGTGCCAGCTCAGCAGGGACAGGGGATTTGACAGAGCAGTACTTC. Translating it yields CASSAGTGDLTEQYF.

This clonotype has at least ten counts. The V call is TRBV6-1, the J call TRBJ2-1; 11 bases are shared with TRBD2. Trimming took 7 bases from V and 7 from J; bases not matched to a gene: 9. The CDR3 is 15 amino acids. The germline V gene has CDR1 MNHNS and CDR2 SASEGT. This chain's CDR3 is CASKELAGGKNEQFF. The CDR3 DNA sequence: TGTGCCAGCAAAGAGCTAGCGGGAGGTAAAAATGAGCAGTTCTTC.

This clonotype was picked up a small number of times. CDR3 nucleotides: TGTGCCAGTAGTATAGCCCGCGCCCCGGGCTATGAGCAGTTCTTC. This translates into CASSIARAPGYEQFF. The chain has TRBV19 and TRBJ2-1; D is unresolved. This CDR3 contains 15 residues. Trimming took off 1 base at V and 8 bases at J, with 15 bases between the two ends. CDR1 and CDR2 (germline): LNHDA, SQIVND (reference sequence).

This clonotype was seen ten or more times. The chain recombines TRBV5-1 with TRBJ2-1, with TRBD2 identical over 11 bases. The V gene end was trimmed by 4 bases and the J gene end by 6 bases; junction bases not matched to a gene: 6. CDR1 SGHRS and CDR2 YFSETQ come from the germline V gene. CDR3 length equals 15 residues. The CDR3 coding sequence is TGCGCCAGCAGCGATAGCGGGAGGGCCTTCAATGAGCAGTTCTTC. It is translated as CASSDSGRAFNEQFF.

This clonotype was seen ten or more times. V is TRBV7-9 and J is TRBJ1-1; no clear D. Trimming stripped 5 bases from V and 0 bases from J, with 13 bases between. Germline V CDR1 and CDR2: SEHNR, FQNEAQ (reference sequence). This CDR3 has 15 amino acids. Here the CDR3 reads CASSRLRTVNTEAFF. The CDR3 DNA sequence: TGTGCCAGCAGCAGACTACGTACAGTGAACACTGAAGCTTTCTTT.